This T cell receptor (beta chain) is from a study of PD-L1 blockade in urothelial cancer. V was pared by 4 bases and J by 5 bases, with 2 bases of the junction left unmatched. Germline CDR1 and CDR2: SNHLY and FYNNEI. The CDR3 consists of 14 residues. Into every PCR, synthetic TCR analog templates were spiked. The assay was immunoSEQ multiplex PCR, and TCRdb's table has in-frame clones only and misses some. The sample holds more than 45,000 clones, about four fifths seen once. The clonotype was recovered from a man between 65 and 85 years old with urothelial cancer. Material: PBMCs, obtained around atezolizumab (anti-PD-L1) treatment. This sequence joins TRBV2 and TRBJ1-4, with 9 bases identical to TRBD1. For the CDR3, the DNA is TGTGCCAGCAGTGTGGACAGGGGCAATGAAAAACTGTTTTTT. This translates into CASSVDRGNEKLFF.